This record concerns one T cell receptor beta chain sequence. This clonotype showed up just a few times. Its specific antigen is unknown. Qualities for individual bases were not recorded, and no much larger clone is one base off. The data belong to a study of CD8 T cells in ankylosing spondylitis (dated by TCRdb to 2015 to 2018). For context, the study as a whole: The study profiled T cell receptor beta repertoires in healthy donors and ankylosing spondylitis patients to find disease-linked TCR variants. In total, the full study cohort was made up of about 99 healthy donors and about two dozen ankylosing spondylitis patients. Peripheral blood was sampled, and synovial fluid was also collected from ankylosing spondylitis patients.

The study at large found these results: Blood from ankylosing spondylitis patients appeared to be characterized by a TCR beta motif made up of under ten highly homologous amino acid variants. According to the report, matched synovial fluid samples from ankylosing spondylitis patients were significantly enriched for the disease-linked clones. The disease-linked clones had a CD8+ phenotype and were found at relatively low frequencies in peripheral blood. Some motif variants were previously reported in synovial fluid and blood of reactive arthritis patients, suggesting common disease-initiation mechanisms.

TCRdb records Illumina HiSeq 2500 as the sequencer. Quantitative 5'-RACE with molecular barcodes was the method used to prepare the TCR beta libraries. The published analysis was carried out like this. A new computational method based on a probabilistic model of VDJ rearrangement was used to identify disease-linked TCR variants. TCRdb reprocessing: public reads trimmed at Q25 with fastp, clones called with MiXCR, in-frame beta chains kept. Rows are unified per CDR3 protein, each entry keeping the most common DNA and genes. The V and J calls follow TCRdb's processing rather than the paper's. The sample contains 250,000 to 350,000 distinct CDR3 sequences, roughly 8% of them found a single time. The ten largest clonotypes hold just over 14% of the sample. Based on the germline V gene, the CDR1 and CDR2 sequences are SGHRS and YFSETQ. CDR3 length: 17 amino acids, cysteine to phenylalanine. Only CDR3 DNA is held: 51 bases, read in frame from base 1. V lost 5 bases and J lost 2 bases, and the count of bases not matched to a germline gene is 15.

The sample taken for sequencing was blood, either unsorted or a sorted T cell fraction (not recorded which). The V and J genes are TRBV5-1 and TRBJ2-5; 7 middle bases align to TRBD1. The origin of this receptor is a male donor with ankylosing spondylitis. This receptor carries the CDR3 CASSQDGLTGAQETQYF. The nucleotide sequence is TGCGCCAGCAGTCAAGACGGACTTACAGGGGCGCAAGAGACCCAGTACTTC. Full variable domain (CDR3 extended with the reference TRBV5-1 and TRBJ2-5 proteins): KAGVTQTPRYLIKTRGQQVTLSCSPISGHRSVSWYQQTPGQGLQFLFEYFSETQRNKGNFPGRFSGRQFSNSRSEMNVSTLELGDSALYLCASSQDGLTGAQETQYFGPGTRLLVL.